This T cell receptor (beta chain) stems from a study of siplizumab effects on memory and regulatory T cells. Findings and caveats of the study: Proliferating Tregs from siplizumab cultures lacked functional confirmation of suppression. Naive or memory phenotype was unassignable for roughly 75-97% of proliferating CD4+ or CD8+ clones.

Each sample had 95,000 to 100,000 TCR templates assayed. Using immunoSEQ multiplex PCR, the repertoire was profiled, and TCRdb retains in-frame clones only, with some absent. The data contain about 100,000 clones, 94% of them seen just once; the ten biggest clones take up approximately 0.66%. From germline, CDR1 is SQVTM and CDR2 ANQGSEA. The V and J ends lost 3 bases and 3 bases, in that order; junction bases with no gene match: 6. This CDR3 region has 14 residues. With respect to this clone: Its antigen is unidentified.

The sequencing input was Tregs sorted from blood. V is TRBV29-1 and J is TRBJ1-2; 8 bases map to TRBD1. The TCR sequence derives from a human donor in good health. CDR3 coding DNA: TGCAGCGTTGAGGCGACAGGGGCTGACTATGGCTACACCTTC. Its protein product is CSVEATGADYGYTF.